The entry that follows covers one T cell receptor (beta chain) sequence. The target antigen is unknown. Samples underwent the assay at deep level. Across several immunoSEQ plates, the genomic DNA of each subset was split evenly. Sequencing used immunoSEQ multiplex PCR; TCRdb keeps in-frame clones, though not all of them. The sample has a few million clones, roughly 95% seen once. CD8 cells classed as naive were CD45RO-negative and positively selected for CCR7, excluding terminally differentiated effector memory CD45RA+ cells. The sample is drawn from a study of shared clonotypes between healthy human individuals. Study results and limitations: Investigators collected only blood, and repertoires in tissues likely differ. Sharing across a handful of donors was seen in 4% to 6.5% of naive CD4 clonotypes.

The sample taken for sequencing was naive CD8+ T cells from PBMCs. The source of this sequence is a man between 18 and 35 years old in good health. Some clones in this sample may be carry-over from other donors' samples.

This chain's CDR3 is CASSFSFTGELFF. The CDR3, as DNA: TGTGCCAGCAGTTTCTCGTTCACCGGGGAGCTGTTTTTT. The chain uses TRBV27 and TRBJ2-2; no reliable D call. Germline CDR1 reads MNHEY; CDR2 reads SMNVEV (reference sequence). CDR3 length equals 13 residues. V shed 3 bases and J shed 4 bases, with 6 bases lying between them.